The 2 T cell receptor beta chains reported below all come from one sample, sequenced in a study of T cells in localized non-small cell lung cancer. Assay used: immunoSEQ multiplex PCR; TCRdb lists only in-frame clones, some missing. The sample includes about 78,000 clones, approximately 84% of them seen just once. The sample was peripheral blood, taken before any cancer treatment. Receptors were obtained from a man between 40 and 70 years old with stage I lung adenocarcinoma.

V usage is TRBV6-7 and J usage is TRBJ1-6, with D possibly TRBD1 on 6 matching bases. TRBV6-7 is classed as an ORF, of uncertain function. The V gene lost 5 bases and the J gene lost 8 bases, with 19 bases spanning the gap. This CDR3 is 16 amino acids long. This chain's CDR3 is CASSPSGAGMHSPLHF. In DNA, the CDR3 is TGTGCCAGCAGTCCCTCAGGGGCGGGAATGCATTCACCCCTCCACTTT.

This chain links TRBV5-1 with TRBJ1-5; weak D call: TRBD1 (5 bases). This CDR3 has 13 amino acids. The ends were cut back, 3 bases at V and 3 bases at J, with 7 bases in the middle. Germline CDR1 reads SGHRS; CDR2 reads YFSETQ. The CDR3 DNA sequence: TGCGCCAGCAGCTCAGGGTACAATCAGCCCCAGCATTTT. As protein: CASSSGYNQPQHF.